This T cell receptor beta chain was recorded in a study of T cells after yellow fever vaccination. CDR3 size: 14 residues. The germline CDR1 and CDR2 sequences are SGHTA and FQGTGA. V was trimmed by 4 bases and J by 2 bases, leaving 10 bases between them. Using its own MiXCR run on the 5' RACE reads, TCRdb lists one record per CDR3 protein. The sample has around 180,000 distinct CDR3 sequences, approximately 6.2% seen once. The TCR sequence derives from a man between 18 and 35 years old who received the YFV17D yellow fever vaccine. V and J are TRBV7-3 and TRBJ2-3; a possible D gene is TRBD1 (6 bases). Sequencing used CD4+ T cells sorted from PBMCs, obtained on the day of the first yellow fever vaccination. The DNA of the CDR3 is TGTGCCAGCAGCTCCCGACAGGCCACAGATACGCAGTATTTT. As protein: CASSSRQATDTQYF.